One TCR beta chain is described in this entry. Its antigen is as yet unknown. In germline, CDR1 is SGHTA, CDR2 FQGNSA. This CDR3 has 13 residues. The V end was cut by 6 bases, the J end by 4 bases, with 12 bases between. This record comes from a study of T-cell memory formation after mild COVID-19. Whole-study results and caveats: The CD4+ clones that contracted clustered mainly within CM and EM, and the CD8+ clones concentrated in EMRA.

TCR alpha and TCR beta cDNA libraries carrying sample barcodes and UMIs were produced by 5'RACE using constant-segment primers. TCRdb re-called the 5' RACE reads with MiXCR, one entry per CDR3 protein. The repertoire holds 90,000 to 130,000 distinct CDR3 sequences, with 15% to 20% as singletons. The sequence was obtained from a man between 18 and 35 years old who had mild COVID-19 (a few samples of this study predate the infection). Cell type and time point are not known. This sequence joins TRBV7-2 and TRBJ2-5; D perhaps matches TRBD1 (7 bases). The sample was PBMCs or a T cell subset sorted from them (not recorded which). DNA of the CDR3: TGTGCCAGCAGGGAGGGGGCCCTAGAGACCCAGTACTTC. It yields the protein CASREGALETQYF.